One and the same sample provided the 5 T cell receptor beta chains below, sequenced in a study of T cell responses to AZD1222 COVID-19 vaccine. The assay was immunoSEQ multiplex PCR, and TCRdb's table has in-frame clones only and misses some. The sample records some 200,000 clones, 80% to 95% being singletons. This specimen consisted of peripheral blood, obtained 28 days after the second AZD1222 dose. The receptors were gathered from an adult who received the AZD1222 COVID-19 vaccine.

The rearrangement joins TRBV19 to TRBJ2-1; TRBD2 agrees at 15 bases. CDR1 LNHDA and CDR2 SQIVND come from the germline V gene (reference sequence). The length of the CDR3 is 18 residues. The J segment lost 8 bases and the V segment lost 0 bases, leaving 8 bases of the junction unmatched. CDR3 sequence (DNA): TGTGCCAGTAGTATAGACACCGGGACTAGCGGGAGGACCGATGAGCAGTTCTTC. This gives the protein CASSIDTGTSGRTDEQFF.

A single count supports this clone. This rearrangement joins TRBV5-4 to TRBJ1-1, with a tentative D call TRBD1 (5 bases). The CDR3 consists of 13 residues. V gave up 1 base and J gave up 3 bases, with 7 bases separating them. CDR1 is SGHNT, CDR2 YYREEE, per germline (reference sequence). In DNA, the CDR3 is TGTGCCAGCAGCTTGCAGGGCTACACTGAAGCTTTCTTT. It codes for CASSLQGYTEAFF. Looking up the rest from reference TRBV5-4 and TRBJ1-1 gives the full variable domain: ETGVTQSPTHLIKTRGQQVTLRCSSQSGHNTVSWYQQALGQGPQFIFQYYREEENGRGNFPPRFSGLQFPNYSSELNVNALELDDSALYLCASSLQGYTEAFFGQGTRLTVV.

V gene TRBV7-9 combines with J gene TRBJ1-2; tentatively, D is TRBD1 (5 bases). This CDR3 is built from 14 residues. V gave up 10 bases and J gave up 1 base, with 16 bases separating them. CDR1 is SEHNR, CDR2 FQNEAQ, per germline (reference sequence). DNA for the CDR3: TGTGCCACAGTCCGGGACGAACTTAACTATGGCTACACCTTC. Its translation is CATVRDELNYGYTF.

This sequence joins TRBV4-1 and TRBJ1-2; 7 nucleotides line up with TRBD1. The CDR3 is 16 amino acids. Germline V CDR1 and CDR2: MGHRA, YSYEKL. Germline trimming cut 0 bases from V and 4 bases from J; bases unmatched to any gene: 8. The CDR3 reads CASSQDKGTASYGYTF. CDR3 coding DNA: TGCGCCAGCAGCCAAGATAAAGGGACAGCCTCCTATGGCTACACCTTC.

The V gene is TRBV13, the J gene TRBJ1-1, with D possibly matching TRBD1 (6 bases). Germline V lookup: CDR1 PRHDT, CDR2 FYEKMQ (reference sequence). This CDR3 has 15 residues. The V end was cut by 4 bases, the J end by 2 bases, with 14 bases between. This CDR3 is CASSWRGTINTEAFF. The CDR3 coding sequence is TGTGCCAGCAGCTGGCGTGGGACAATAAACACTGAAGCTTTCTTT.